These 7 T cell receptor beta chains came from one sample sequenced in a study of beta chain features in type 1 diabetes. For these receptors, no antigen is known. Study observations and caveats: All four CD4+ subsets from Type 1 diabetes patients carried moderately but significantly shorter TCRB CDR3s.

What was sequenced were expressed TCRB transcripts, since all of the isolated RNA had been reverse transcribed. Profiling relied on immunoSEQ multiplex PCR, and the TCRdb table lists in-frame clones only, not all of them. The sample consists of more than 550,000 clones, about 14% of them appearing once. Sequenced sample: naive CD4+ T cells from blood. The origin of the receptors is a man younger than 35 with type 1 diabetes.

J is TRBJ1-1 and V is TRBV4-2; maybe TRBD1 (5 bases). Germline CDR1 and CDR2: LGHNA and YNFKEQ. V shed 4 bases and J shed 6 bases, with 9 bases lying between them. This CDR3 region has 12 residues. The CDR3 is CASSPRGAEAFF. CDR3 sequence (DNA): TGTGCCAGCAGCCCGCGGGGCGCTGAAGCTTTCTTT.

This clone was counted only a few times. This chain joins TRBV29-1 and TRBJ2-6; no clear D. Germline V gene lookup returns CDR1 SQVTM and CDR2 ANQGSEA. Trimming removed 6 bases from V and 0 bases from J, with 9 bases in between. This CDR3 contains 14 residues. Here the CDR3 DNA reads TGCAGCGTCGCCCTAGGCTCTGGGGCCAACGTCCTGACTTTC. Translation: CSVALGSGANVLTF.

This clone occurred a few times. The rearrangement joins TRBV28 to TRBJ2-3; 8 positions agree with TRBD1. Germline lookup yields CDR1 MDHEN and CDR2 SYDVKM. V trimming: 6 bases; J trimming: 9 bases; junction bases outside the gene matches: 2. The CDR3 sequence is 11 residues long. In DNA form, the CDR3 reads TGTGCCAGCAGCCACAGGGGGACGCAGTATTTT. Its translation: CASSHRGTQYF.

This clone was observed a few times. The chain links TRBV9 to TRBJ1-3; weak D call: TRBD1 (6 bases). In germline, CDR1 is SGDLS, CDR2 YYNGEE. V was cut by 5 bases and J by 2 bases, with 11 bases left in between. The CDR3 covers 14 residues. The CDR3 DNA reads as TGTGCCAGCAGTGAGCAGGGGACTGGAAACACCATATATTTT. Translation gives CASSEQGTGNTIYF.

The chain is built from TRBV5-1 and TRBJ2-5; D not resolved. The germline V gene has CDR1 SGHRS and CDR2 YFSETQ. CDR3 length: 14 residues. Trimming left V 4 bases short and J 1 base short, with 11 bases between. CDR3 residues: CASSPAAPQETQYF. CDR3 sequence (DNA): TGCGCCAGCAGCCCCGCTGCCCCCCAAGAGACCCAGTACTTC.

The chain joins TRBV30 to TRBJ1-6; 11 bases agree with TRBD1. Germline V gene lookup returns CDR1 GTSNPN and CDR2 SVGIG (reference sequence). The CDR3 covers 18 residues. Losses at the gene ends were 4 bases for V and 10 bases for J; bases not matched to a gene: 18. The CDR3 nucleotides read TGTGCCTGGATGTATGGGCGACCCGGACAGGGGGCAGGATCACCCCTCCACTTT. This gives the protein CAWMYGRPGQGAGSPLHF. Variable domain in full (rest from reference TRBV30 and TRBJ1-6): SQTIHQWPATLVQPVGSPLSLECTVEGTSNPNLYWYRQAAGRGLQLLFYSVGIGQISSEVPQNLSASRPQDRQFILSSKKLLLSDSGFYLCAWMYGRPGQGAGSPLHFGNGTRLTVT.

This clone was observed a few times. V gene TRBV19 combines with J gene TRBJ2-2; D is unclear. Trimming pared 3 bases from V and 8 bases from J, leaving 1 base between. Germline V CDR1 and CDR2: LNHDA, SQIVND (reference sequence). This CDR3 is built from 10 residues. CDR3 amino acids: CASSMGELFF. CDR3 bases: TGTGCCAGTAGTATGGGGGAGCTGTTTTTT.